This T cell receptor beta chain was recorded in a study of blood T cell repertoires in COVID-19. Germline values: CDR1 LGHNT, CDR2 FRNRAP. V dropped 0 bases and J dropped 0 bases, with 9 bases sitting between them. The CDR3 has 16 amino acids. Some clones are missing from TCRdb's copy, which holds only in-frame ones; the method was immunoSEQ multiplex PCR. The table has about 270,000 clones, around 86% seen once. This chain uses TRBV12-5 with TRBJ2-1; D not resolved. Sequenced input: peripheral blood. This clonotype originated in a woman in her fifties or sixties with active or convalescent COVID-19. The CDR3 region is CASGLVAPGSYNEQFF. CDR3 sequence (DNA): TGTGCTAGTGGTTTGGTAGCCCCCGGCTCCTACAATGAGCAGTTCTTC.